This T cell receptor beta chain was profiled in a study of OX40 agonist ivuxolimab in advanced cancers. Turning to the study itself: Ivuxolimab is a fully human IgG2 antibody that activates OX40 (CD134). General study findings and limits: Determination of antigen specificity was not performed for the expanded peripheral T cells.

Of note for this clone: Its antigen is unknown.

At cycle 4 day 1, cycle 7 day 1, and baseline, blood was sampled. This CDR3 has 20 amino acids. CDR1 is SGHRS and CDR2 is YFSETQ in the germline V gene. Trimming took 4 bases from V and 3 from J, leaving 29 bases between them. The assay was immunoSEQ multiplex PCR, and TCRdb's table has in-frame clones only and misses some. The sample holds 96,000 or so clones; about four fifths are singletons and the top ten take 5.8%. The source of this sequence is an adult with an advanced solid tumor such as melanoma, head and neck, liver or kidney cancer. The sequencing used CD4+ or CD8+ T cells sorted from blood, collected in a trial of the OX40 agonist ivuxolimab. The chain uses TRBV5-1 and TRBJ2-1, with D possibly being TRBD1 or TRBD2 (5 bases each). Here the CDR3 DNA reads TGCGCCAGCAGCCACACGCTGACGAAAGGGGAGTTAGTAGGCTACAATGAGCAGTTCTTC. As protein: CASSHTLTKGELVGYNEQFF.